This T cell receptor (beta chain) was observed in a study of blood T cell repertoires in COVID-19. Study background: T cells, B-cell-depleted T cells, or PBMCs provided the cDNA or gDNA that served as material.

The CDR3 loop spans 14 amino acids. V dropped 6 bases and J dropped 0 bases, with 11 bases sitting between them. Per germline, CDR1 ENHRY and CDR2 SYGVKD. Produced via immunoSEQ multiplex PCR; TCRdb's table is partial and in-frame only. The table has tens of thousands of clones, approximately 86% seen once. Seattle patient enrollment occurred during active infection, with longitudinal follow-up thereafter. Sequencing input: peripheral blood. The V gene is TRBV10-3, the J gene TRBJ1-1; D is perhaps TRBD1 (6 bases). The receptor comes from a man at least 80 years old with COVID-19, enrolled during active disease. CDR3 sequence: CAISLGAMNTEAFF. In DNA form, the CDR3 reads TGTGCCATCAGCCTGGGGGCCATGAACACTGAAGCTTTCTTT.